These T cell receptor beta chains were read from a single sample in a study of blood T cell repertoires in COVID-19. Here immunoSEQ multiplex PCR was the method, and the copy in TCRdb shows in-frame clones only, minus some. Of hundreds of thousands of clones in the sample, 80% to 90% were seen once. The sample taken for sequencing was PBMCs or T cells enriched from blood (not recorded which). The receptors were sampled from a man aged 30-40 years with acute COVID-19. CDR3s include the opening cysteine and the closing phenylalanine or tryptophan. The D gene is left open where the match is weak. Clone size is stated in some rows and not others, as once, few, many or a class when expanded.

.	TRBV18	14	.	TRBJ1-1	CASSPTRGNTEAFF	TGTGCCAGCTCACCGACCCGGGGTAACACTGAAGCTTTCTTT
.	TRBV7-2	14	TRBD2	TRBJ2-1	CASKSSGAYNEQFF	TGTGCCAGCAAGTCTAGCGGGGCCTACAATGAGCAGTTCTTC
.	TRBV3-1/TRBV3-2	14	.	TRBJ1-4	CASSPAGNREKLFF	TGTGCCAGCAGCCCCGCAGGCAATCGTGAAAAACTGTTTTTT
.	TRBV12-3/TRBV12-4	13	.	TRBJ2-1	CASRPSAYNEQFF	TGTGCCAGCCGGCCTAGCGCATACAATGAGCAGTTCTTC
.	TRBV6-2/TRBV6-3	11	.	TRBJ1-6	CASSYQSPLHF	TGTGCCAGCAGTTACCAATCACCCCTCCACTTT
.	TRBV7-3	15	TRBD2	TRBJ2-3	CASSPTSGSGDTQYF	TGTGCCAGCAGCCCAACTAGCGGTTCGGGAGATACGCAGTATTTT
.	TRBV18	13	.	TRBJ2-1	CASSPLADNEQFF	TGTGCCAGCTCACCACTGGCTGACAATGAGCAGTTCTTC
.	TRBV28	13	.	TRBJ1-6	CASRGGSGSPLHF	TGTGCCAGCAGGGGGGGAAGTGGTTCACCCCTCCACTTT
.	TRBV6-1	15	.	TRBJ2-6	CASSESTVARRVLTF	TGTGCCAGCAGTGAGTCGACGGTAGCGCGCCGGGTCCTGACTTTC
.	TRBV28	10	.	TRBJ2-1	CATLYNEQFF	TGTGCCACCCTTTATAATGAGCAGTTCTTC
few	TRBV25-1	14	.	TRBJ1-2	CASSEFTANYGYTF	TGTGCCAGCAGTGAATTCACGGCTAACTATGGCTACACCTTC
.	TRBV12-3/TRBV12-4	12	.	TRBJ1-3	CASSFLLNTIYF	TGTGCCAGCAGTTTTCTCTTAAACACCATATATTTT
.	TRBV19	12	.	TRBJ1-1	CASSEANTEAFF	TGTGCCAGTAGTGAGGCGAACACTGAAGCTTTCTTT
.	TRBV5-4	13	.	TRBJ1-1	CASSWGVSTEAFF	TGTGCCAGCAGTTGGGGGGTGAGCACTGAAGCTTTCTTT
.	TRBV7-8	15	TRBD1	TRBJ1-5	CASSPDRGSNQPQHF	TGTGCCAGCAGTCCGGACAGGGGGAGCAATCAGCCCCAGCATTTT
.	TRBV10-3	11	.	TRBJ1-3	CAHGSGNTIYF	TGTGCCCACGGCTCTGGAAACACCATATATTTT
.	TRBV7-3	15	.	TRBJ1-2	CASSPHRQGGDGYTF	TGTGCCAGCAGCCCCCACCGCCAGGGCGGGGATGGCTACACCTTC
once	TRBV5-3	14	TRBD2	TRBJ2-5	CARSIGLAGETQYF	TGTGCCAGAAGTATTGGGCTAGCGGGGGAGACCCAGTACTTC
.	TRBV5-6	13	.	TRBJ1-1	CASSLGRNTEAFF	TGTGCCAGCAGCTTGGGCAGGAACACTGAAGCTTTCTTT
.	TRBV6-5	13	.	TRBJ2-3	CASGGSWRDTQYF	TGTGCCAGCGGAGGATCGTGGCGAGATACGCAGTATTTT
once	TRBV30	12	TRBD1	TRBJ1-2	CAWTDRGEVGPF	TGTGCCTGGACCGACAGGGGAGAGGTGGGACCCTTC
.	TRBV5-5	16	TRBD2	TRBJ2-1	CASSLIPSGSYNEQFF	TGTGCCAGCAGCCTCATCCCTAGCGGGAGCTACAATGAGCAGTTCTTC
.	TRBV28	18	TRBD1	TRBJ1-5	CASSLSTGGGIGNQPQHF	TGTGCCAGCAGTTTATCGACAGGGGGCGGTATTGGCAATCAGCCCCAGCATTTT
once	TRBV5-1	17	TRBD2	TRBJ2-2	CASSPGLAVSNTGELFF	TGCGCCAGCAGCCCGGGACTAGCGGTTTCGAACACCGGGGAGCTGTTTTTT
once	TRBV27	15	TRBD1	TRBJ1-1	CASSTPDRENTEAFF	TGTGCCAGCAGTACCCCGGACAGGGAGAACACTGAAGCTTTCTTT
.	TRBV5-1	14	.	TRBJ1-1	CASSLVTGSTEAFF	TGTGCCAGCAGCTTGGTCACAGGGTCGACTGAAGCTTTCTTT
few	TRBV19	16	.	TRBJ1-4	CASSRRGGSTNEKLFF	TGTGCCAGTAGTAGACGGGGAGGGTCAACTAATGAAAAACTGTTTTTT
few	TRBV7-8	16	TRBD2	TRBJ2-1	CASSLLKAGGWDEQFF	TGTGCCAGCAGCTTATTAAAAGCGGGGGGCTGGGATGAGCAGTTCTTC
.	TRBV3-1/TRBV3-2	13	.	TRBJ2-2	CASSHGGPGELFF	TGTGCCAGCAGCCATGGGGGCCCCGGGGAGCTGTTTTTT
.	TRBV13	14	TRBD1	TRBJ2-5	CASSTKQGAVTQYF	TGTGCCAGCAGCACTAAACAGGGGGCGGTGACCCAGTACTTC
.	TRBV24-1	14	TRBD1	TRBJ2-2	CATSDPDRLGELFF	TGTGCCACCAGTGACCCGGACAGGCTCGGGGAGCTGTTTTTT
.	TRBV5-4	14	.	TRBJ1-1	CASSIPPGDTEAFF	TGTGCCAGCAGCATTCCCCCAGGGGACACTGAAGCTTTCTTT
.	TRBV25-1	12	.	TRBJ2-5	CAAGAGTETQYF	TGTGCCGCTGGCGCGGGAACAGAGACCCAGTACTTC
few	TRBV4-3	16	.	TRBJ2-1	CASSQEAAGEGNEQFF	TGCGCCAGCAGCCAAGAGGCCGCCGGAGAGGGCAATGAGCAGTTCTTC
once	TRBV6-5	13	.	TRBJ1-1	CASREGGGTEAFF	TGTGCCAGCAGGGAGGGAGGAGGCACTGAAGCTTTCTTT
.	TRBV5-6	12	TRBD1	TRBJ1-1	CASSYRGRGAFF	TGTGCCAGCAGCTACAGGGGGCGCGGGGCTTTCTTT
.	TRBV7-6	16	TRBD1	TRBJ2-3	CASSLPGQGILDTQYF	TGTGCCAGCAGCTTACCGGGACAGGGCATATTAGATACGCAGTATTTT
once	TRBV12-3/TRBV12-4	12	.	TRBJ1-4	CASSLVRGELFF	TGTGCCAGCAGTTTAGTGCGGGGGGAACTGTTTTTT
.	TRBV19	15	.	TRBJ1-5	CASSHDSPTDQPQHF	TGTGCCAGTAGCCACGACAGCCCAACCGATCAGCCCCAGCATTTT
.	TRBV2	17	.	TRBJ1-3	CASSLRGDRLSGNTIYF	TGTGCCAGCAGCCTCAGGGGAGACCGACTCTCTGGAAACACCATATATTTT
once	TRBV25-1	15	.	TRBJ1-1	CASSEQEGWNTEAFF	TGTGCCAGCAGTGAACAAGAGGGCTGGAACACTGAAGCTTTCTTT
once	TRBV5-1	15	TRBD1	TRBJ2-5	CASYTRTGLQETQYF	TGCGCCAGCTACACCAGGACAGGGCTCCAAGAGACCCAGTACTTC
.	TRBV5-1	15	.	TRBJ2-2	CASSSGGPITGELFF	TGCGCCAGCAGCTCCGGGGGGCCTATCACCGGGGAGCTGTTTTTT
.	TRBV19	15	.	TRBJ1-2	CASRPRGSFLYGYTF	TGTGCCAGTAGACCCCGAGGGAGTTTTCTCTATGGCTACACCTTC
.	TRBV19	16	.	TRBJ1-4	CASSIDPRATNEKLFF	TGTGCCAGTAGTATAGATCCGAGGGCCACTAATGAAAAACTGTTTTTT